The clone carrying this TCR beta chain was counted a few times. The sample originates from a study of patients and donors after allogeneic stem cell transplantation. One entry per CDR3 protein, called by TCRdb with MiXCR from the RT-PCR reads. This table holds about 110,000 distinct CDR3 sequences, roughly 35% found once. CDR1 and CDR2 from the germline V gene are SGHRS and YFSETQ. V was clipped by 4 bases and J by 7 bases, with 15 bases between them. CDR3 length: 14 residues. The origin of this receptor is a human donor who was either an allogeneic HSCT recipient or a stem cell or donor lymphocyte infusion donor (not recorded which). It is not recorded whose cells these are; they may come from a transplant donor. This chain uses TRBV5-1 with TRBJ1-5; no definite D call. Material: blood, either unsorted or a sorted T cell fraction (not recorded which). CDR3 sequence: CASSADPARQPQHF. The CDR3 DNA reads TGCGCCAGCAGCGCAGACCCGGCGAGGCAGCCCCAGCATTTT.